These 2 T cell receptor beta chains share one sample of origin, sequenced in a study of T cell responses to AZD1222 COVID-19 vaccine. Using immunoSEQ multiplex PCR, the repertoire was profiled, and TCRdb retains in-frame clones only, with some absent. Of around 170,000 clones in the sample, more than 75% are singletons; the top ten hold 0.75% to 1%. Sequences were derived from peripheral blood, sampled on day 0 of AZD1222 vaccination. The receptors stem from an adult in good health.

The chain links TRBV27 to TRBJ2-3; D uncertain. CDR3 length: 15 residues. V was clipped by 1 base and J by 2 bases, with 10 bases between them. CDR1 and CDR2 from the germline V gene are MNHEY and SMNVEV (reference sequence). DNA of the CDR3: TGTGCCAGCAGTTTATTGAGAGTGGTCACAGATACGCAGTATTTT. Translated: CASSLLRVVTDTQYF.

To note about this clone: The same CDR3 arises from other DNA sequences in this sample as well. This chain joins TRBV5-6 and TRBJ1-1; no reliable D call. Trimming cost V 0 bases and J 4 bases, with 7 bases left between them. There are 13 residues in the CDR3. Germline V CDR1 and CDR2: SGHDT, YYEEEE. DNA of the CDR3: TGTGCCAGCAGCTTGGGAGGTGTCACTGAAGCTTTCTTT. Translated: CASSLGGVTEAFF.